This T cell receptor (beta chain) was retrieved from a study of cytomegalovirus exposure and HLA in healthy donors. Study results and caveats: In a later analysis, HLA-associated beta chains showed higher expansion and lower generation probabilities than comparable chains.

V was cut by 1 base and J by 2 bases, with 9 bases left in between. The CDR3 has 14 residues. CDR1 is LNHDA, CDR2 SQIVND, per germline (reference sequence). A word on this clone: Its antigen is currently unknown.

Primers for the PCR totalled 60 Vbeta and 13 Jbeta. TCRdb's table, derived via immunoSEQ multiplex PCR, lists solely in-frame clones and lacks some. Counted here are 130,000 to 150,000 clones, around three quarters occurring once; the ten biggest clones make up around 7.1%. The chain has TRBV19 and TRBJ2-7; D might be TRBD2 (5 bases). The clonotype originates from a woman aged 40-49 years in good health and CMV-seropositive. The specimen sequenced was PBMCs. This chain's CDR3 is CASSIGVGAYEQYF. The DNA for the CDR3 is TGTGCCAGTAGTATAGGAGTCGGGGCCTACGAGCAGTACTTC.